The rows below give T cell receptor beta chains drawn from one sample of a study of CD8 T cells in Susac syndrome. A single record per CDR3 protein comes from TCRdb applying MiXCR to the immunoSEQ multiplex PCR reads. The profile shows 100,000 to 150,000 distinct CDR3 sequences, roughly 93% of them singletons. Sequences were obtained from CD8+ T cells from PBMCs. Every receptor here comes from a human donor with multiple sclerosis. Both conserved end residues are trimmed from each CDR3.

TRBV7-9	TRBJ2-3	ASSLAGGGYTDTQY
TRBV20-1	TRBJ2-7	SASQQDSYEQY
TRBV6-1	TRBJ2-5	ASSEKGTGRWSQY
TRBV6-6	TRBJ1-1	ASSYSGVGATEAF
TRBV24-1	TRBJ2-3	ATSPNLGGGGRWSGTQY
TRBV7-9	TRBJ1-5	ASSSDSQPQH
TRBV13	TRBJ1-4	ASSRTKGHANEKLF
TRBV4-1	TRBJ1-2	ASSHQDDRVPNYGYT
TRBV4-1	TRBJ2-1	ASSQDDGAWDEQF
TRBV5-4	TRBJ2-1	ASSSFVGDSYNEQF
TRBV6-1	TRBJ1-1	ASRRRDRNTEAF
TRBV5-1	TRBJ1-2	ASSLAGPHGYGYT
TRBV4-1	TRBJ1-2	ASSQDARARYGYT
TRBV6-2/TRBV6-3	TRBJ1-2	ASSPGLGYT
TRBV14	TRBJ1-2	ASSQRGGDPRDYGYT
TRBV5-1	TRBJ1-1	ASSLELSGGSNTEAF
TRBV3-1	TRBJ2-7	ASSQVSGSPYEQY
TRBV5-5	TRBJ1-1	ASSTTGSFLNTEAF
TRBV5-1	TRBJ2-3	ASSSDGGESTDTQY
TRBV6-2/TRBV6-3	TRBJ2-5	ASSTEQGTNTFIQETQY
TRBV13	TRBJ2-3	ASSLWRERLTDTQY
TRBV12-3/TRBV12-4	TRBJ1-5	ASRGAGTGANQPQH
TRBV5-1	TRBJ1-5	ASSLVPGVQPQH
TRBV6-6	TRBJ2-1	ASSYPQGSEQF
TRBV6-2/TRBV6-3	TRBJ1-1	ASSYLGREGTEAF
TRBV6-1	TRBJ1-5	ASSEARGGNSNQPQH
TRBV9	TRBJ1-2	ASSVDGDNYGYT
TRBV12-3/TRBV12-4	TRBJ1-5	ASSLALGQPQH
TRBV29-1	TRBJ2-1	SVEIRSGGGNEQF
TRBV9	TRBJ2-6	ASSAGTGTLTSSGANVLT
TRBV7-6	TRBJ1-4	ASSFRTGRREKLF
TRBV15	TRBJ2-2	ATSKKIAGGYHMNTGELF
TRBV2	TRBJ2-6	ASLESGANVLT
TRBV4-1	TRBJ2-7	ASSQALAGAYEQY
TRBV14	TRBJ2-7	ASSQATGYEQY
TRBV5-4	TRBJ2-1	ASSLPGVTYNEQF
TRBV19	TRBJ1-5	ASSAGLPQH
TRBV5-4	TRBJ2-4	ASSLFQSKNIQY
TRBV5-6	TRBJ1-5	ASSSKTGAANQPQH
TRBV11-2	TRBJ2-5	ASSPRLAGAQETQY
TRBV12-3/TRBV12-4	TRBJ2-1	ASSLAGVDQSPNEQF
TRBV7-6	TRBJ1-1	ASSLEQNTEAF
TRBV2	TRBJ2-1	ASSDKTWGDSINEQF
TRBV9	TRBJ2-2	ASSVGLAGGGELF
TRBV9	TRBJ2-3	ASSVSGRGADTQY
TRBV28	TRBJ2-5	ASSLSGGRNKETQY
TRBV24-1	TRBJ2-3	ATSVTLSGHTDTQY
TRBV27	TRBJ2-5	ASGQGRGEETQY
TRBV4-1	TRBJ1-1	ASSQGPGTVMNTEAF
TRBV6-2/TRBV6-3	TRBJ2-7	ASSYGFQQY
TRBV20-1	TRBJ2-4	SARVQGISKNIQY
TRBV29-1	TRBJ2-1	GGASGRNEQF
TRBV2	TRBJ2-7	ASGGDYEQY
TRBV12-3/TRBV12-4	TRBJ2-5	ASSYSGGETQY
TRBV12-3/TRBV12-4	TRBJ1-5	ASSLSGSGQPQH
TRBV7-9	TRBJ2-2	ASSPDPRLATNTGELF
TRBV29-1	TRBJ2-7	SVADRGAYSYEQY
TRBV29-1	TRBJ2-1	SARADNEQF